What follows describes a single TCR beta chain. The data derive from a study of blood T cell repertoires in COVID-19. The method was immunoSEQ multiplex PCR; TCRdb's version includes in-frame clones alone and lacks a portion of them. The sample yields about 220,000 clones, around 80% seen once. J was trimmed by 2 bases and V by 5 bases; bases with no gene match: 10. This CDR3 is built from 15 residues. Germline CDR1 reads GTSNPN; CDR2 reads SVGIG (reference sequence). This chain connects TRBV30 to TRBJ2-7; 9 bases map to TRBD1. This TCR was sampled from a woman aged 55-75 years who had recovered from COVID-19. The specimen sequenced was peripheral blood. CDR3 in amino acids: CAWGKSDRGPYEQYF. CDR3 coding DNA: TGTGCCTGGGGAAAATCGGACAGGGGACCCTACGAGCAGTACTTC.